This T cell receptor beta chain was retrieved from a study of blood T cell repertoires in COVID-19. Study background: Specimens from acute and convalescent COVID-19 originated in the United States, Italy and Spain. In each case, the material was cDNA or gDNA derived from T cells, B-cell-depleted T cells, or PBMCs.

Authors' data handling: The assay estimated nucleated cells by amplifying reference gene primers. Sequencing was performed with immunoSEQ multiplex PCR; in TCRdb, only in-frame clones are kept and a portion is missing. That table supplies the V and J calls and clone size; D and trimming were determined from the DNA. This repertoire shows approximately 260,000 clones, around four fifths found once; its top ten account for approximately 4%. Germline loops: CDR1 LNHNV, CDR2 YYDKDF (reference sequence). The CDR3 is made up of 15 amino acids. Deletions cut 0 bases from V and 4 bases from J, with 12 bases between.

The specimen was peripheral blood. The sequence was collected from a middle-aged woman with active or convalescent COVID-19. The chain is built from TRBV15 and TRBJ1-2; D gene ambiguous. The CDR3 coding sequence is TGTGCCACCAGCAGAGATCCTCGGTACCTCTATGGCTACACCTTC. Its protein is CATSRDPRYLYGYTF.